This section outlines one TCR beta chain sequence together with its context. It lacks a known antigen. No much larger clone exists at a distance of one base, and base qualities are not known. The study deep-sequenced TCR repertoires of sorted CD4+ and CD8+ blood T cells from severe aplastic anemia patients and healthy subjects. Ficoll-Paque density gradient centrifugation was used to isolate peripheral blood mononuclear cells. Before DNA extraction, CD4+ and CD8+ T cells were sorted by FACS or by magnetic beads. From its cysteine to its phenylalanine, the CDR3 spans 12 amino acids. Solely the CDR3 DNA is kept, with 36 bases framed from the first base. The germline V gene (reference sequence) specifies LNHNV as CDR1 and YYDKDF as CDR2. Trimming at the junction amounts to 0 bases on V and 11 bases on J, and the germline ends lie 10 bases apart. These data come from a study of CD8+CD57+ T cells in acquired aplastic anemia (dated by TCRdb to between 2017 and 2018). Turning to the overall study: A mean of roughly 3.2 ug of DNA, ranging from roughly 0.19 to 27.4 ug, was extracted from sorted CD4+ and CD8+ cells. Healthy donor samples averaged around 10 million reads for CD4+ and under 12 million for CD8+ cells. Overall study outcomes, separate from this receptor: Around 31 CD8+ CDR3 sequences were shared between patients and controls but appeared highly expressed in patients and within their immunodominant clones. No significant difference in CD8+ Simpson's diversity was found between patients and healthy controls (P=0.060).

Genomic DNA was used as template for profiling of TCR beta VDJ combinations and CDR3 sequences. An Illumina HiSeq 2000 was the platform used for TCR repertoire sequencing. The study's processing was this. TRBV/TRBJ rearrangement plots, CDR3 size and DJ length profiles, and Simpson's diversity index were used to assess repertoires. The most abundant DNA sequence in the deep sequencing data was defined as the immunodominant clone. CDR3 amino acid sequences were screened for sharing across subjects and compared with published repertoires and the VDJdb database. TCRdb passed the public sequencing reads through fastp at Q25 and MiXCR, retaining productive beta sequences. Under each unique CDR3 protein, matching rows form one entry showing the most common genes and DNA. It is TCRdb's table, rather than the study itself, that gives the V and J calls and clone size. This sample has over 40,000 distinct CDR3 sequences in its table, and 55% to 75% of those were observed once. 30% to 40% of the sample comes from the top ten.

The source material was sorted CD4+, CD8+, or CD8+CD57+ T cells (not recorded which) from PBMCs. Rearrangement joined TRBV15 to TRBJ1-1, with no D gene named confidently. The receptor was derived from a human donor in good health, serving as a control. The encoded CDR3 is CATSRDLNQAFF. The nucleotide sequence is given as TGTGCCACCAGCAGAGATTTGAACCAGGCTTTCTTT.